The entry below gives a single T cell receptor (beta chain) sequence along with its context. Germline lookup yields CDR1 SNHLY and CDR2 FYNNEI. V was clipped by 4 bases and J by 9 bases, with 7 bases between them. This CDR3 is 11 amino acids long. The record originates from a study of cytomegalovirus exposure and HLA in healthy donors. Vbeta (60) and Jbeta (13) primers were used in the PCR. The repertoire was sequenced with immunoSEQ multiplex PCR; TCRdb's copy has only in-frame clones and lacks some. The profile shows roughly 200,000 clones, nearly 80% of them singletons. This chain connects TRBV2 to TRBJ2-1; no firm D call. This clonotype was obtained from a female donor in good health and CMV-seronegative. The sample consisted of PBMCs. CDR3 region: CASSAGVEQFF. DNA for the CDR3: TGTGCCAGCAGTGCGGGTGTTGAGCAGTTCTTC.